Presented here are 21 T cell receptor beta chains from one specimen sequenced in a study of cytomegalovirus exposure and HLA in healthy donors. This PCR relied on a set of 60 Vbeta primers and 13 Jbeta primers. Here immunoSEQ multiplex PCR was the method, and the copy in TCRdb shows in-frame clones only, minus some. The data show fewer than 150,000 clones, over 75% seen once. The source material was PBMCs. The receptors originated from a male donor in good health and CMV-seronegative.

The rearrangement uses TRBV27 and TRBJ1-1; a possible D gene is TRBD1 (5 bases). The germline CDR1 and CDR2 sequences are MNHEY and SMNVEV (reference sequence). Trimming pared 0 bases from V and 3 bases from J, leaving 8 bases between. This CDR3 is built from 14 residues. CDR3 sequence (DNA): TGTGCCAGCAGTTTATCAAGGGGATACACTGAAGCTTTCTTT. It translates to CASSLSRGYTEAFF.

The CDR3 sequence is CASSQGANEQFF. CDR3 coding DNA: TGCGCCAGCAGCCAAGGGGCCAATGAGCAGTTCTTC. The chain recombines TRBV4-3 with TRBJ2-1; no firm D call. The CDR3 totals 12 residues. With 1 base removed from V and 6 bases from J, the gap between germline ends came to 4 bases. CDR1 and CDR2 (germline): LGHNA, YSLEER.

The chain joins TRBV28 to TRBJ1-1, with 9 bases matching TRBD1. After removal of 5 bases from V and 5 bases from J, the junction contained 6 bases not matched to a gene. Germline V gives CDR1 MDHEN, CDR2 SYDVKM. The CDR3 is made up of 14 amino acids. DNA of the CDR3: TGTGCCAGCAGTCTACAGGGGGCAGGAACTGAAGCTTTCTTT. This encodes CASSLQGAGTEAFF.

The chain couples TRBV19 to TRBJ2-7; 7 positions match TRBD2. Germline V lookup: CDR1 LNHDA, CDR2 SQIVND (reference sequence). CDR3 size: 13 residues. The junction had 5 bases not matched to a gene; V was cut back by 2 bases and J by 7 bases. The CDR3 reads CASSIFAGVEQYF. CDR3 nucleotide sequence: TGTGCCAGTAGTATATTTGCGGGAGTTGAGCAGTACTTC. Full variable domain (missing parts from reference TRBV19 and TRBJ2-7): DGGITQSPKYLFRKEGQNVTLSCEQNLNHDAMYWYRQDPGQGLRLIYYSQIVNDFQKGDIAEGYSVSREKKESFPLTVTSAQKNPTAFYLCASSIFAGVEQYFGPGTRLTVT.

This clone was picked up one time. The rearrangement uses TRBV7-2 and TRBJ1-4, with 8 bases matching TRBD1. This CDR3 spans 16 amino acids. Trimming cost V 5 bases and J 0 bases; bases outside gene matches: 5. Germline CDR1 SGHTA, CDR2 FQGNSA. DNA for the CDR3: TGTGCCAGCAGCCCGGACAGGGTTGCAACTAATGAAAAACTGTTTTTT. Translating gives CASSPDRVATNEKLFF.

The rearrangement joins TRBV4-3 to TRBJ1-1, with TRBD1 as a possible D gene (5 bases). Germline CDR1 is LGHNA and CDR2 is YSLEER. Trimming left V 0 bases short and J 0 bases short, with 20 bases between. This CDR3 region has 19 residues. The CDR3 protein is CASSQDLGGAADLNTEAFF. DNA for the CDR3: TGCGCCAGCAGCCAAGATCTGGGGGGTGCGGCGGATTTGAACACTGAAGCTTTCTTT.

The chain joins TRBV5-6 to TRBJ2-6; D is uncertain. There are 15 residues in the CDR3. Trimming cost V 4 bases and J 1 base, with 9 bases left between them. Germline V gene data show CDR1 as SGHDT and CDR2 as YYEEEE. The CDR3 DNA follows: TGTGCCAGCAGCCCTAGTCATTCTGGGGCCAACGTCCTGACTTTC. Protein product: CASSPSHSGANVLTF.

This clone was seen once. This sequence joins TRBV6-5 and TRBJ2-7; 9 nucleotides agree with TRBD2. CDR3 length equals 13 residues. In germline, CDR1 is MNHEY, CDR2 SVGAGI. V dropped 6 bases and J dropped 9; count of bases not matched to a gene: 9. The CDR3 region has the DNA TGTGCCAGCAGAACTAGCGGGTGGGCCGCGCAGTACTTC. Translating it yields CASRTSGWAAQYF.

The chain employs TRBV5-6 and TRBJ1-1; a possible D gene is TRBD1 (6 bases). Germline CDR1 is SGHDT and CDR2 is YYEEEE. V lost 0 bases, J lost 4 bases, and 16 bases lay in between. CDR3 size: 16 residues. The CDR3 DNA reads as TGTGCCAGCAGCTTGGTAGGGGACATATGGGGCACTGAAGCTTTCTTT. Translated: CASSLVGDIWGTEAFF.

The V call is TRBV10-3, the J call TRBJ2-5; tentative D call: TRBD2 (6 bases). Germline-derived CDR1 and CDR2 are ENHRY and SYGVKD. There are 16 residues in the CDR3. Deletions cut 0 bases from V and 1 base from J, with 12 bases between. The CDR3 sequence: CAISESEGLGQETQYF. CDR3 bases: TGTGCCATCAGTGAGTCGGAGGGGCTAGGCCAAGAGACCCAGTACTTC.

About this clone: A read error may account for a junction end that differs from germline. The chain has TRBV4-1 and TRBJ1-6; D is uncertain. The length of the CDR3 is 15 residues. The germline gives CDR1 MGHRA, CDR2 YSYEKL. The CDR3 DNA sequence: TGCGCCAGCAGCCAAGTTTCCTCCCATAATTCACCCCTCCACTTT. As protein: CASSQVSSHNSPLHF.

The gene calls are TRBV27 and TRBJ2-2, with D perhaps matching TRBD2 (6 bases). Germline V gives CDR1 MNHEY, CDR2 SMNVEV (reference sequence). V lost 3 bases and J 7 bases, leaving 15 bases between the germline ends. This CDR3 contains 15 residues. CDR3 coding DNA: TGTGCCAGCAGTTTTCGGGAGAGTGGGTACGGGGAGCTGTTTTTT. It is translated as CASSFRESGYGELFF.

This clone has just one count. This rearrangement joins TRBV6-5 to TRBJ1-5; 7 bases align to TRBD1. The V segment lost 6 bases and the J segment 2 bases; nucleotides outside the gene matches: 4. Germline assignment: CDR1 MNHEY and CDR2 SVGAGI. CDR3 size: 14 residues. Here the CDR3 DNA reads TGTGCCAGCAGCCCCACAGGGGGCAATCAGCCCCAGCATTTT. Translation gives CASSPTGGNQPQHF.

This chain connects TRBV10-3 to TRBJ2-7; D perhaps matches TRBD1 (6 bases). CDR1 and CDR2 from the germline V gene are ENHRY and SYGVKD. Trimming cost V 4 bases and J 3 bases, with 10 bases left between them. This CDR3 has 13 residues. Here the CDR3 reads CAISAGVDYEQYF. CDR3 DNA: TGTGCCATCAGTGCAGGGGTCGACTACGAGCAGTACTTC.

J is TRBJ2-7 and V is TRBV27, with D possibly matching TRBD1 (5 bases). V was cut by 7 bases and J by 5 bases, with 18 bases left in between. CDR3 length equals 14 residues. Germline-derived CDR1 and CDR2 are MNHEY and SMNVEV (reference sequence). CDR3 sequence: CASKGQGRIHEQYF. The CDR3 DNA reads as TGTGCCAGCAAAGGGCAGGGTCGGATCCACGAGCAGTACTTC.

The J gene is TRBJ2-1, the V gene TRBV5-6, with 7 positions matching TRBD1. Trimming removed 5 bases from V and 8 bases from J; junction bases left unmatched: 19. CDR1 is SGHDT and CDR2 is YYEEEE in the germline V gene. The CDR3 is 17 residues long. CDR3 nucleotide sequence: TGTGCCAGCAGTTTCCTAGGAAGGGGGCCCGACCCTCATGAGCAGTTCTTC. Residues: CASSFLGRGPDPHEQFF.

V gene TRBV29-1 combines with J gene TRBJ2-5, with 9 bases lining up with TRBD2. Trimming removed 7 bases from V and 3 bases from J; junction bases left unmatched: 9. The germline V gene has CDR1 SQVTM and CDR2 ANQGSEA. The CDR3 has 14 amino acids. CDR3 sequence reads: CSAGTRLAEETQYF. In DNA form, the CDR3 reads TGCAGCGCCGGGACCCGACTAGCGGAAGAGACCCAGTACTTC. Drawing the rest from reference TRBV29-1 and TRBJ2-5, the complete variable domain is SAVISQKPSRDICQRGTSLTIQCQVDSQVTMMFWYRQQPGQSLTLIATANQGSEATYESGFVIDKFPISRPNLTFSTLTVSNMSPEDSSIYLCSAGTRLAEETQYFGPGTRLLVL.

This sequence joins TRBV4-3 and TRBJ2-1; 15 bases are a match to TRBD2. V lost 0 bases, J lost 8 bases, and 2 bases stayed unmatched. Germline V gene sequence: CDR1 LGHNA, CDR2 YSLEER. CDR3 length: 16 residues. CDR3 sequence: CASSQEGLAGGDEQFF. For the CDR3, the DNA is TGCGCCAGCAGCCAAGAAGGACTAGCGGGAGGGGATGAGCAGTTCTTC.

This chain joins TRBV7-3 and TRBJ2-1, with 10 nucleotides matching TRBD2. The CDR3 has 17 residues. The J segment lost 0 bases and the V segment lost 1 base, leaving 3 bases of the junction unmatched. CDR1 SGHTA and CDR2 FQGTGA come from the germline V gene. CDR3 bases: TGTGCCAGCAGCTTAATGCCTAGCGGGAGCTCCTACAATGAGCAGTTCTTC. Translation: CASSLMPSGSSYNEQFF.

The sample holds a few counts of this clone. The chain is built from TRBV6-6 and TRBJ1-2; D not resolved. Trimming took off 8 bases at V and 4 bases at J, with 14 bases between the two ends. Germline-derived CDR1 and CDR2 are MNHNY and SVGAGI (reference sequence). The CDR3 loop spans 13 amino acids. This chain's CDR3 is CASEVQSRYGYTF. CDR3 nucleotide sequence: TGTGCCAGCGAAGTGCAGTCCCGCTATGGCTACACCTTC.

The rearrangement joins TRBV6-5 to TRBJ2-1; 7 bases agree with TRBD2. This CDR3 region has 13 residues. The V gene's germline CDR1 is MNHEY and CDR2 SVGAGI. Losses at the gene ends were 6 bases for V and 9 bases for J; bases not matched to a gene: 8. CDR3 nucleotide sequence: TGTGCCAGCAGCCGCGGGGGAACGGGTGAGCAGTTCTTC. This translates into CASSRGGTGEQFF.